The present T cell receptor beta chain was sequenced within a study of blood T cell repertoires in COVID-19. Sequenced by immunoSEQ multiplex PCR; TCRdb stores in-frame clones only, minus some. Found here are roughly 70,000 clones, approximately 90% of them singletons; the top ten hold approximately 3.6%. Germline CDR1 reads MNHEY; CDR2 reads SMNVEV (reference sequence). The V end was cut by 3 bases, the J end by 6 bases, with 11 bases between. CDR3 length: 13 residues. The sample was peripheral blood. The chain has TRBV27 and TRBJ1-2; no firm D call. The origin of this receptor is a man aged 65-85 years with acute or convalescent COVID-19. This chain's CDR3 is CASSFRGVDGYTF. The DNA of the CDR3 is TGTGCCAGCAGTTTTCGGGGTGTAGATGGCTACACCTTC.